These T cell receptor beta chains were read from a single sample in a study of shared clonotypes between healthy human individuals. Assay used: immunoSEQ multiplex PCR; TCRdb lists only in-frame clones, some missing. The sample shows around 2,000,000 clones, 85% to 95% of them seen only once. The sequenced material came from naive CD8+ T cells sorted from blood. These receptors all come from a man aged 18-30 years in good health. Each CDR3 is given with its conserved first and last residue. The D gene is left open where the match is weak. Size is omitted from some rows. Given values are once, few, many or a class for expanded clones.

d_gene	abundance	v_gene	j_gene	CDR3aa	CDR3nt
.	.	TRBV11-2	TRBJ1-2	CASSFGHLYGYTF	TGTGCCAGCAGCTTTGGTCATCTCTATGGCTACACCTTC
.	.	TRBV6-4	TRBJ2-7	CASRGQSASYEQYF	TGTGCCAGCAGGGGCCAATCGGCCTCCTACGAGCAGTACTTC
.	.	TRBV27	TRBJ2-1	CASSSTGYYNEQFF	TGTGCCAGCAGTTCGACAGGTTATTACAATGAGCAGTTCTTC
.	.	TRBV6-5	TRBJ1-2	CASSPDRYYGYTF	TGTGCCAGCAGTCCTGACAGATACTATGGCTACACCTTC
TRBD1	.	TRBV7-9	TRBJ2-7	CASSLKTGAKAYEQYF	TGTGCCAGCAGCCTCAAGACAGGGGCGAAAGCCTACGAGCAGTACTTC
.	.	TRBV7-9	TRBJ1-6	CASSLGTVDLHF	TGTGCCAGCAGCTTAGGGACAGTAGACCTCCACTTT
.	.	TRBV27	TRBJ2-7	CASSLGDNYEQYF	TGTGCCAGCAGTTTAGGGGACAACTACGAGCAGTACTTC
.	once	TRBV4-2	TRBJ1-2	CASSRWGADYGYTF	TGTGCCAGCAGCCGATGGGGGGCAGACTATGGCTACACCTTC
TRBD1	once	TRBV5-8	TRBJ2-7	CASSFGTASYEQYF	TGTGCCAGCAGCTTTGGGACAGCCTCCTACGAGCAGTACTTC
TRBD1	.	TRBV5-4	TRBJ1-2	CASSAWTGGIAENGYTF	TGTGCCAGCAGCGCCTGGACAGGGGGCATAGCAGAGAATGGCTACACCTTC
.	.	TRBV25-1	TRBJ1-1	CASSETGTKNTEAFF	TGTGCCAGCAGTGAAACCGGGACAAAGAACACTGAAGCTTTCTTT
.	.	TRBV7-9	TRBJ2-6	CASSFTGTGANVLTF	TGTGCCAGCAGCTTTACAGGGACTGGGGCCAACGTCCTGACTTTC
TRBD2	.	TRBV9	TRBJ2-1	CASSTGTSVYNEQFF	TGTGCCAGCAGCACCGGGACTAGCGTCTACAATGAGCAGTTCTTC
.	.	TRBV7-6	TRBJ2-2	CASSLLVRSTSNHFTGELFF	TGTGCCAGCAGCTTATTGGTCCGAAGTACTAGCAACCACTTTACCGGGGAGCTGTTTTTT
TRBD2	.	TRBV27	TRBJ2-5	CASSLGGVYQETQYF	TGTGCCAGCAGTTTAGGGGGGGTGTACCAAGAGACCCAGTACTTC
.	.	TRBV2	TRBJ1-5	CASSAGQGNQPQHF	TGTGCCAGCAGCGCAGGGCAGGGGAATCAGCCCCAGCATTTT
.	.	TRBV6-5	TRBJ1-5	CASSTWTDQPQHF	TGTGCCAGCAGTACCTGGACAGATCAGCCCCAGCATTTT
.	.	TRBV2	TRBJ2-7	CASSDMWRGSYEQYF	TGTGCCAGCAGTGATATGTGGCGGGGTTCGTACGAGCAGTACTTC
.	.	TRBV5-1	TRBJ1-2	CASSWDGDGYTF	TGCGCCAGCAGCTGGGACGGAGATGGCTACACCTTC
.	.	TRBV4-1	TRBJ2-7	CASAEARTPLEQYF	TGCGCCAGCGCGGAAGCGAGGACCCCCCTCGAGCAGTACTTC
.	.	TRBV7-9	TRBJ1-5	CASSRFRDGGNQPQHF	TGTGCCAGCAGCCGTTTTAGGGATGGGGGGAATCAGCCCCAGCATTTT
.	once	TRBV9	TRBJ2-7	CASSVAGRDYEQYF	TGTGCCAGCAGCGTAGCCGGCAGGGATTACGAGCAGTACTTC
TRBD1	.	TRBV5-1	TRBJ2-5	CASSPRTGSLGETQYF	TGCGCCAGCAGCCCTAGGACAGGCAGCCTCGGGGAGACCCAGTACTTC
TRBD2	.	TRBV5-6	TRBJ2-7	CASSLASGVSYEQYF	TGTGCCAGCAGCCTGGCTAGCGGGGTCTCCTACGAGCAGTACTTC
TRBD2	.	TRBV19	TRBJ2-7	CASSMGLYSYEQYF	TGTGCCAGTAGTATGGGACTATACTCCTACGAGCAGTACTTC
TRBD1	.	TRBV14	TRBJ2-2	CASSQQGAGELFF	TGTGCCAGCAGCCAACAGGGGGCCGGGGAGCTGTTTTTT
TRBD1	.	TRBV7-9	TRBJ2-7	CASSLVGQGYEQYF	TGTGCCAGCAGCTTAGTGGGACAGGGCTACGAGCAGTACTTC
.	.	TRBV2	TRBJ2-7	CASRPGGPYEQYF	TGTGCCAGCCGACCAGGGGGGCCCTACGAGCAGTACTTC
.	.	TRBV28	TRBJ2-7	CASSLRGFFPDEQYF	TGTGCCAGCAGTTTAAGGGGGTTTTTTCCCGACGAGCAGTACTTC
TRBD2	.	TRBV7-2	TRBJ2-5	CASSHPGLAGGPPETQYF	TGTGCCAGCAGCCACCCGGGACTAGCGGGGGGGCCCCCGGAGACCCAGTACTTC
.	.	TRBV4-3	TRBJ2-3	CASSQDQGLRGGLPDTQYF	TGCGCCAGCAGCCAAGATCAAGGCTTGCGCGGGGGCCTACCAGATACGCAGTATTTT
.	.	TRBV4-3	TRBJ2-7	CASSQDPTYEQYF	TGCGCCAGCAGCCAAGATCCCACCTACGAGCAGTACTTC
.	.	TRBV28	TRBJ1-6	CASSFPTSIPLHF	TGTGCCAGCAGTTTTCCCACAAGCATACCCCTCCACTTT
TRBD1	.	TRBV7-2	TRBJ2-7	CASSFGQDYEQYF	TGTGCCAGCAGCTTTGGACAGGACTACGAGCAGTACTTC
TRBD2	.	TRBV7-7	TRBJ2-1	CASSLGTSAYNEQFF	TGTGCTAGCAGCCTTGGGACTAGCGCATACAATGAGCAGTTCTTC
.	.	TRBV27	TRBJ2-7	CASSLSGAYEQYF	TGTGCCAGCAGTTTGTCAGGGGCTTACGAGCAGTACTTC
.	.	TRBV5-6	TRBJ1-1	CASSLDTTNTEAFF	TGTGCCAGCAGCTTAGACACCACGAACACTGAAGCTTTCTTT
TRBD2	.	TRBV2	TRBJ2-1	CASSEAGGRPNEQFF	TGTGCCAGCAGTGAAGCGGGCGGGAGGCCGAATGAGCAGTTCTTC
.	.	TRBV27	TRBJ1-1	CASSLQQGPNTEAFF	TGTGCCAGCAGTCTTCAACAGGGTCCGAACACTGAAGCTTTCTTT
.	.	TRBV7-9	TRBJ1-1	CASSLVGGIRTEAFF	TGTGCCAGCAGCTTAGTCGGAGGGATAAGGACTGAAGCTTTCTTT
TRBD1	.	TRBV11-2	TRBJ2-7	CASSLDRYRGRHEQYF	TGTGCCAGCAGCTTAGATCGTTATAGGGGGCGGCACGAGCAGTACTTC
.	.	TRBV29-1	TRBJ2-1	CSAANIGYNEQFF	TGCAGCGCCGCCAATATTGGATACAATGAGCAGTTCTTC
TRBD2	.	TRBV2	TRBJ2-7	CASTRLAGSEQYF	TGTGCCAGCACGCGTCTAGCGGGGAGCGAGCAGTACTTC
.	.	TRBV5-4	TRBJ1-6	CASSPGGGAGNSPLHF	TGTGCCAGCAGCCCGGGCGGAGGGGCTGGGAATTCACCCCTCCACTTT
.	.	TRBV28	TRBJ2-5	CASSALGADQETQYF	TGTGCCAGCAGTGCACTTGGGGCTGACCAAGAGACCCAGTACTTC
.	.	TRBV27	TRBJ2-7	CASSLTRAYEQYF	TGTGCCAGCAGTTTAACCAGGGCCTACGAGCAGTACTTC
.	.	TRBV27	TRBJ2-7	CASSTDRSPSYEQYF	TGTGCCAGCAGTACCGACAGGTCGCCCTCCTACGAGCAGTACTTC
TRBD2	.	TRBV9	TRBJ2-1	CASSGASPGRGSSYNEQFF	TGTGCCAGCAGCGGAGCAAGTCCCGGGAGGGGGTCGTCCTACAATGAGCAGTTCTTC
.	.	TRBV4-3	TRBJ1-4	CASSQDLYDEKLFF	TGCGCCAGCAGCCAAGATTTGTATGATGAAAAACTGTTTTTT
TRBD1	.	TRBV4-1	TRBJ2-7	CASSLRTGYLYEQYF	TGCGCCAGCAGCCTCCGGACAGGGTACCTCTACGAGCAGTACTTC
.	.	TRBV5-8	TRBJ2-2	CASSLVSSPRGRNTGELFF	TGTGCCAGCAGCTTGGTCTCGTCGCCACGAGGCAGGAACACCGGGGAGCTGTTTTTT
TRBD1	.	TRBV10-3	TRBJ2-7	CAISESGTAATEQYF	TGTGCCATCAGTGAGAGTGGGACAGCCGCCACCGAGCAGTACTTC